Given below is one T cell receptor (beta chain) in context. Looked up from germline, CDR1 is SEHNR and CDR2 is FQNEAQ (reference sequence). This CDR3 region has 16 residues. Germline trimming cut 5 bases from V and 6 bases from J; bases unmatched to any gene: 14. These data belong to a study of T cell changes during pregnancy in multiple sclerosis. The repertoire was sequenced with immunoSEQ multiplex PCR; TCRdb's copy has only in-frame clones and lacks some. The sample shows roughly 110,000 clones, roughly 89% of them seen only once. The source is a female donor with multiple sclerosis, enrolled in a pregnancy study. The sequences come from peripheral blood, collected before pregnancy. The chain links TRBV7-9 to TRBJ2-7; TRBD1 aligns across 9 bases. Written as DNA, the CDR3 is TGTGCCAGCAGCCCGACCCCGGGACAGGGAGCTTCCGAGCAGTACTTC. Translated, it gives CASSPTPGQGASEQYF.